The rows below give T cell receptor beta chains drawn from one sample of a study of identical twins. In TCRdb, the 5' RACE reads were re-called with MiXCR into one record per CDR3 protein. The sample yields a few hundred thousand distinct CDR3 sequences, nearly 15% seen once. The same sample was also used in a study of yellow fever vaccine responses in identical twins.

The specimen sequenced was CD4+ T cells sorted from blood. The source is a woman aged 18-29 years in good health. Each CDR3 is given with its conserved first and last residue. The size field is filled for only some rows; it gives once, few, many or a size class.

>TRBV5-1|few
CASSFDSANTGELFF
>TRBV10-3|NA
CAIRLGRSNTGELFF
>TRBV12-3/TRBV12-4|many
CASSSGQGPGSPLHF
>TRBV28|NA
CASARGTNEKLFF
>TRBV6-5|NA
CASSYSGRGLTEAFF
>TRBV7-6|NA
CASSSGTGWREQFF
>TRBV5-1|NA
CASSLLAGEQTQYF
>TRBV29-1|few
CSVELVTLGRNEQFF
>TRBV27|NA
CASSPRRLQETQYF
>TRBV3-1|NA
CASSRSTEPYEQYF
>TRBV12-3/TRBV12-4|NA
CASSLGEAPLHF
>TRBV24-1|NA
CATSDRLANSEQFF
>TRBV6-1|few
CASRTAGSLTEAFF
>TRBV14|NA
CASSQDLAGVMPGELFF
>TRBV6-1|NA
CASSTPLGNTEAFF
>TRBV6-6|NA
CASSTMQDGYTF
>TRBV20-1|NA
CSAARNIQYF
>TRBV15|NA
CATSSREGYYNEQFF
>TRBV5-1|few
CASRPSGTDTGELFF
>TRBV2|few
CASGGGQPQHF
>TRBV3-1|NA
CASSKWNGGTDTQYF
>TRBV20-1|NA
CSVGDQTQTGELFF
>TRBV7-9|NA
CASTTFTGRLETQYF
>TRBV5-1|few
CASSLDDSFTADTQYF
>TRBV7-9|few
CASSSLGQGPITDTQYF
>TRBV2|few
CASSKTLYNEQFF
>TRBV12-3/TRBV12-4|NA
CASSPRGRSGEQHF
>TRBV7-9|NA
CASSLEASGSREQFF
>TRBV5-1|few
CASYLAGGGYNEQFF
>TRBV7-9|NA
CASSPTGAPHQETQYF
>TRBV12-3/TRBV12-4|NA
CASRRTGGRETQYF
>TRBV2|few
CASSEELLQGFTDTQYF
>TRBV5-1|NA
CASSRGQGVKETQYF
>TRBV10-3|few
CAISVTAVSYNEQFF
>TRBV7-9|many
CASSPNGVTDTQYF
>TRBV27|NA
CASSPRTGTGTEAFF
>TRBV10-3|NA
CAIRGLAGGPAGANVLTF
>TRBV12-3/TRBV12-4|many
CATKMSGAGAVDTQYF
>TRBV24-1|NA
CATVRDRGTDTQYF
>TRBV11-2|few
CASSFTSGRRGNEQFF
>TRBV20-1|few
CSAPDRGGAGVTDTQYF
>TRBV5-1|many
CASSFLTGTEAFF
>TRBV15|many
CATSRVGKNIQYF
>TRBV5-1|few
CASSYDRDQSYEQYF
>TRBV5-1|NA
CASSSNRVPTEETQYF
>TRBV29-1|many
CSVEGGGSGARNEQFF
>TRBV29-1|many
CSVGALANYGYTF
>TRBV29-1|NA
CSVSGTQYF
>TRBV4-1|few
CASSETGASGNTIYF
>TRBV15|few
CATSRGEKGGYTF
>TRBV18|few
CASSLNAPRTDTQYF
>TRBV7-9|many
CASSPGQGTEAFF
>TRBV28|NA
CASMGARGIQYF
>TRBV7-9|few
CASTEYGPDTQYF
>TRBV7-6|once
CASSPTSWGATDTQYF
>TRBV6-5|NA
CASSYWGGHENEQFF
>TRBV27|few
CASKGGLPSYEQYF